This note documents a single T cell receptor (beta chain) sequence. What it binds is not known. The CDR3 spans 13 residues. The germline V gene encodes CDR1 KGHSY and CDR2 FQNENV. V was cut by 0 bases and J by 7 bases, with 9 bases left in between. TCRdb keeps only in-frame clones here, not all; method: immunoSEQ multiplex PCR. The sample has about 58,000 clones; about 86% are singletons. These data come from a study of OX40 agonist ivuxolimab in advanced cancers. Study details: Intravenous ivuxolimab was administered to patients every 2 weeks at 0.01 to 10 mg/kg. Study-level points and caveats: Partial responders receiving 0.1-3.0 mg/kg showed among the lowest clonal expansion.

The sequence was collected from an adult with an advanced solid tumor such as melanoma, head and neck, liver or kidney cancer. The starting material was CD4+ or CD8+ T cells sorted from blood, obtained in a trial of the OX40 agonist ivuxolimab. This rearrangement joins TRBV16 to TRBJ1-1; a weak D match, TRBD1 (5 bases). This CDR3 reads CASSQSRQGEAFF. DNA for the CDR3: TGTGCCAGCAGCCAATCACGGCAGGGTGAAGCTTTCTTT. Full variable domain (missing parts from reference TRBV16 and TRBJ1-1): GEEVAQTPKHLVRGEGQKAKLYCAPIKGHSYVFWYQQVLKNEFKFLISFQNENVFDETGMPKERFSAKCLPNSPCSLEIQATKLEDSAVYFCASSQSRQGEAFFGQGTRLTVV.